The T cell receptor (beta chain) under discussion was sequenced for a study of T cell responses to AZD1222 COVID-19 vaccine. Study-wide context: Analysis merged second doses at about 4 or about 12 weeks.

Study-wide findings and caveats: After two AZD1222 doses, spike-specific TCR breadth and depth rose versus day 0. Clonal diversity may have been underestimated, and the donors were mostly white British, with more females than males. Baseline seropositives among AZD1222 recipients totaled only 5 to 7.

The CDR3 consists of 13 residues. Per the germline V gene, CDR1 is MNHEY and CDR2 is SMNVEV (reference sequence). Trimming took off 9 bases at V and 1 base at J, with 12 bases between the two ends. Assay used: immunoSEQ multiplex PCR; TCRdb lists only in-frame clones, some missing. This sample has some 170,000 clones, with roughly 92% found just once. This clone was seen only once. Its antigen is undetermined. The rearrangement links TRBV27 to TRBJ1-1; D not resolved. The sample consisted of peripheral blood, taken on day 0 of AZD1222 vaccination. The TCR originated in an adult in good health. CDR3 nucleotide sequence: TGTGCCAGTCTAGGCAGGCGGAACACTGAAGCTTTCTTT. As protein: CASLGRRNTEAFF.